This note documents a single T cell receptor beta chain sequence. What it recognizes is unknown. Participants comprised healthy donors of bone marrow. Whereas donors were nominally healthy upon sampling, unrecorded immune exposures were probable. The source of the sample is a study of cytomegalovirus exposure and HLA in healthy donors. PCR employed 60 Vbeta and 13 Jbeta primers. Profiling relied on immunoSEQ multiplex PCR, and the TCRdb table lists in-frame clones only, not all of them. Here the sample spans 75,000 to 95,000 clones, nearly 70% being singletons. V gave up 6 bases and J gave up 2 bases, with 11 bases separating them. CDR1 and CDR2 (germline): KGHSH, LQKENI. CDR3 length equals 14 residues. General study results and limits: Analysis was carried out at a later point, and it linked a missense DCLRE1C variant to TCR beta V- and J-gene trimming. Both high specificity and high sensitivity reportedly marked the classifier's diagnosis of cytomegalovirus status.

The receptor was derived from a man aged 50-59 years in good health and CMV-seronegative. What was sequenced was PBMCs. The gene calls are TRBV18 and TRBJ1-5; D perhaps matches TRBD1 (5 bases). The CDR3 loop reads CASSLGVGNQPQHF. Written as DNA, the CDR3 is TGTGCCAGCTCCCTAGGGGTAGGCAATCAGCCCCAGCATTTT.